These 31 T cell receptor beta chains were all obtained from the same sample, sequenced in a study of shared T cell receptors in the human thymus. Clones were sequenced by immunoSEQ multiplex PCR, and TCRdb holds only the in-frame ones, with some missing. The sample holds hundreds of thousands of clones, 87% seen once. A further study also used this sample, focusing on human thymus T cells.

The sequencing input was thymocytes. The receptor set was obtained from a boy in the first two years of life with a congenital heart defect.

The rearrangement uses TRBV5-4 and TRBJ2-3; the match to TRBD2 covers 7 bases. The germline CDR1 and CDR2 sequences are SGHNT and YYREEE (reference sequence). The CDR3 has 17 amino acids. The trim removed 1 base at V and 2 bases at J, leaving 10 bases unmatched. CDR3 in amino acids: CASSLTWASGHTDTQYF. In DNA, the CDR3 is TGTGCCAGCAGCTTGACTTGGGCTAGCGGACACACAGATACGCAGTATTTT.

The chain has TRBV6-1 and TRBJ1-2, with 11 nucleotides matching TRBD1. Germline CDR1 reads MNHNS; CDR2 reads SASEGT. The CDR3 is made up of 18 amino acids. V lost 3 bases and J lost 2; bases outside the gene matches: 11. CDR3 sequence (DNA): TGTGCCAGCAGTGAGGATGAACGGACAGGGGGCAGGAACTATGGCTACACCTTC. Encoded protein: CASSEDERTGGRNYGYTF.

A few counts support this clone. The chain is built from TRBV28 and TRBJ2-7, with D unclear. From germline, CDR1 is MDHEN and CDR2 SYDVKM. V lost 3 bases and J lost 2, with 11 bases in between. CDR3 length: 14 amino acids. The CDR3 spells CASSFIRNTYEQYF. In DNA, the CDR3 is TGTGCCAGCAGTTTCATCAGGAATACCTACGAGCAGTACTTC.

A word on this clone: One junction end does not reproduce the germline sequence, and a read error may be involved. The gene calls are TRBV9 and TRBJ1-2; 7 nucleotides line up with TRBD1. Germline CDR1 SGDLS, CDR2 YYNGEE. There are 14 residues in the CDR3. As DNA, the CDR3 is TGTGCCAGCACCGGGACAGCCAGGGGCTATGGCTACCCCTTC. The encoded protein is CASTGTARGYGYPF. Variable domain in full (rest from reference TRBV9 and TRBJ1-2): DSGVTQTPKHLITATGQRVTLRCSPRSGDLSVYWYQQSLDQGLQFLIQYYNGEERAKGNILERFSAQQFPDLHSELNLSSLELGDSALYFCASTGTARGYGYPFGSGTRLTVV.

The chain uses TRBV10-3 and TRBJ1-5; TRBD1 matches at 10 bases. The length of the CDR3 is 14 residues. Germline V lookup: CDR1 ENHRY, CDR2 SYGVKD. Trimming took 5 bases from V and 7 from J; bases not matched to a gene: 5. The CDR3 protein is CAISHRDRGQPQHF. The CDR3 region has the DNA TGTGCCATCAGTCACCGGGACAGGGGCCAGCCCCAGCATTTT.

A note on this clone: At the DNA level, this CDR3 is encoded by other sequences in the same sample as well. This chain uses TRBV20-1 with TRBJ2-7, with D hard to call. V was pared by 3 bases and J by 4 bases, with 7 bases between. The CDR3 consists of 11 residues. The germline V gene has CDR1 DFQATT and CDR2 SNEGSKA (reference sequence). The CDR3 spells CSASRGYEQYF. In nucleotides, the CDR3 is TGCAGTGCTAGCCGAGGTTACGAGCAGTACTTC.

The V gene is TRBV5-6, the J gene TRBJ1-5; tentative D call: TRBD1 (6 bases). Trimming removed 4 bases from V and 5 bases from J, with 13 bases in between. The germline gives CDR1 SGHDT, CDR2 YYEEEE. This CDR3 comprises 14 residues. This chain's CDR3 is CASSLGQKDQPQHF. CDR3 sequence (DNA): TGTGCCAGCAGCCTAGGACAGAAAGATCAGCCCCAGCATTTT. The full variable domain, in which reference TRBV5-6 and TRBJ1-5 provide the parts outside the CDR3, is DAGVTQSPTHLIKTRGQQVTLRCSPKSGHDTVSWYQQALGQGPQFIFQYYEEEERQRGNFPDRFSGHQFPNYSSELNVNALLLGDSALYLCASSLGQKDQPQHFGDGTRLSIL.

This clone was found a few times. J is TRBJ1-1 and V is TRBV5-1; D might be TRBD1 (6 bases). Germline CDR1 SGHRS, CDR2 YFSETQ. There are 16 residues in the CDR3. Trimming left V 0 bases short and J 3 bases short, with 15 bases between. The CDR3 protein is CASSLAGGGRDTEAFF. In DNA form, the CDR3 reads TGCGCCAGCAGCTTGGCCGGGGGGGGCAGGGACACTGAAGCTTTCTTT.

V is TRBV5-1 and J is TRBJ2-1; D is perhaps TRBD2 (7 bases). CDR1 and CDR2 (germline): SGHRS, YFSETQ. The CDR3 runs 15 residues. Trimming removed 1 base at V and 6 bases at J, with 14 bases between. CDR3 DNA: TGCGCCAGCAGCTTGTCCCCGCGGGGGCCCAATGAGCAGTTCTTC. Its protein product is CASSLSPRGPNEQFF.

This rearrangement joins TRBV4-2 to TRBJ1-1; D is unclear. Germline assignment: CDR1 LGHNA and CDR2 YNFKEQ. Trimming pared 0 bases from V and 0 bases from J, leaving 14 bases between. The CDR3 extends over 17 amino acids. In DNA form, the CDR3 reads TGTGCCAGCAGCCAAGATGCCCCGGAGGCCATGAACACTGAAGCTTTCTTT. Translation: CASSQDAPEAMNTEAFF.

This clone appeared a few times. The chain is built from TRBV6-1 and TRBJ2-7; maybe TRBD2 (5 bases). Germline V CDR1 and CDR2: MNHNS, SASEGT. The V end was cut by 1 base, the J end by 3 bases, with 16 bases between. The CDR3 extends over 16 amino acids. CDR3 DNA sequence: TGTGCCAGCAGTGAAGTCCTATCGAGCGGCCTCTACGAGCAGTACTTC. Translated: CASSEVLSSGLYEQYF.

The CDR3 region is CASSPASGRFIETQYF. The CDR3 DNA sequence: TGTGCCAGCAGCCCGGCTAGCGGGAGATTTATCGAGACCCAGTACTTC. The chain links TRBV7-7 to TRBJ2-5, with 10 bases aligning to TRBD2. V gave up 5 bases and J gave up 5 bases; unmatched junction bases: 11. Looked up from germline, CDR1 is SSHAT and CDR2 is FNYEAQ (reference sequence). The CDR3 is made up of 16 amino acids.

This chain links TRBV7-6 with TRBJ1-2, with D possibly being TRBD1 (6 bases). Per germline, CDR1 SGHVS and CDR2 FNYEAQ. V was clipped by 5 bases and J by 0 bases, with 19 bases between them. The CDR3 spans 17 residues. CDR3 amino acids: CASSPRYREGTNYGYTF. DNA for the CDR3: TGTGCCAGCAGCCCCCGGTACAGGGAAGGGACTAACTATGGCTACACCTTC.

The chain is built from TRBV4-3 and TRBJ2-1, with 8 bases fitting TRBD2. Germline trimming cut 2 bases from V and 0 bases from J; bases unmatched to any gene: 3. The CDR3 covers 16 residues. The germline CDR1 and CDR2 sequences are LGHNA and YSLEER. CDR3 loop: CASSQQSGSSYNEQFF. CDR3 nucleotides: TGCGCCAGCAGCCAACAAAGCGGGAGCTCCTACAATGAGCAGTTCTTC.

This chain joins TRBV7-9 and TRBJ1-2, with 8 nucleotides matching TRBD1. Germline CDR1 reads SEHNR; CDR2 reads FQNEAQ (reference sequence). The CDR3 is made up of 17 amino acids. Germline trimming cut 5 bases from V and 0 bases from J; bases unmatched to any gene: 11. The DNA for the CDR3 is TGTGCCAGCAGCACCGGACAGGGTGGTCTGACTAACTATGGCTACACCTTC. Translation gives CASSTGQGGLTNYGYTF.

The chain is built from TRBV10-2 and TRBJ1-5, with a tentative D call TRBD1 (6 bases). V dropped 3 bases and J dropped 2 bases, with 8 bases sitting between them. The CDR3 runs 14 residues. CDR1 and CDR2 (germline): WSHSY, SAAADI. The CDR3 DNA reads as TGCGCCAGCAGTGAAGGGGGACGCAATCAGCCCCAGCATTTT. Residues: CASSEGGRNQPQHF.

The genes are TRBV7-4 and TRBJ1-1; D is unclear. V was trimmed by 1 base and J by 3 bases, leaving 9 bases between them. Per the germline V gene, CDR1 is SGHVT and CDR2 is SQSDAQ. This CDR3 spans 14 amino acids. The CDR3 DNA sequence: TGTGCCAGCAGCTTAGGCGCGGTGGACACTGAAGCTTTCTTT. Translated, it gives CASSLGAVDTEAFF.

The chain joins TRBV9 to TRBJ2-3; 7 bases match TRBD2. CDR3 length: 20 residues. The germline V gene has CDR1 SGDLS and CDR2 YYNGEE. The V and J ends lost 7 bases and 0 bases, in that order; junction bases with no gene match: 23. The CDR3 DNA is TGTGCCAGCCCCACAAAGTACACTAGCGCCTCGACACCTAGCACAGATACGCAGTATTTT. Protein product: CASPTKYTSASTPSTDTQYF.

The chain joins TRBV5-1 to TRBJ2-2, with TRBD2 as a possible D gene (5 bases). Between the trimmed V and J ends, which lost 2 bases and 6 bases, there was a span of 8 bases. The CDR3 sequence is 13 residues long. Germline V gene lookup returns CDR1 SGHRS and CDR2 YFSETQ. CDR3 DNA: TGCGCCAGCAGCTTAGAGGAGGCCGGGGAGCTGTTTTTT. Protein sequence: CASSLEEAGELFF.

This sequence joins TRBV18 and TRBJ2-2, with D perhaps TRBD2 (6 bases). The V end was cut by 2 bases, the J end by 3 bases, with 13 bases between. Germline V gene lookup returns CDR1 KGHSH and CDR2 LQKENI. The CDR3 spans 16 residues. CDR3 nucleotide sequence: TGTGCCAGCTCACCATGGGGGGAGCGGGACACCGGGGAGCTGTTTTTT. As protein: CASSPWGERDTGELFF.

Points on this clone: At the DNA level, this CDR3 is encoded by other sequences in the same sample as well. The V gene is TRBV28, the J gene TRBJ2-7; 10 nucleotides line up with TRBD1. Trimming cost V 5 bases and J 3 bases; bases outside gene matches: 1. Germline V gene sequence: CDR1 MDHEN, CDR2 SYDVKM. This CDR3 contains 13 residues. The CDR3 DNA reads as TGTGCCAGCAGTCGGACAGGGGGCTACGAGCAGTACTTC. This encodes CASSRTGGYEQYF. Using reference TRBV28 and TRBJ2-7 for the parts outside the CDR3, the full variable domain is DVKVTQSSRYLVKRTGEKVFLECVQDMDHENMFWYRQDPGLGLRLIYFSYDVKMKEKGDIPEGYSVSREKKERFSLILESASTNQTSMYLCASSRTGGYEQYFGPGTRLTVT.

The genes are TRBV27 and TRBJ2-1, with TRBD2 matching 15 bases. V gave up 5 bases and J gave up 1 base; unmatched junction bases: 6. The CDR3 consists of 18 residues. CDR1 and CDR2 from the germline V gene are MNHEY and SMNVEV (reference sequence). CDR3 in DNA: TGTGCCAGCAGTCCCGGGACTAGCGGGAGGTTGTCCTACAATGAGCAGTTCTTC. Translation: CASSPGTSGRLSYNEQFF.

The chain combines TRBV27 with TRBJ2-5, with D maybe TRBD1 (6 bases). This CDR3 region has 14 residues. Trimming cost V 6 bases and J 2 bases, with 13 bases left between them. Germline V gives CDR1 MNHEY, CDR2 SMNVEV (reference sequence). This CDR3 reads CASSRHREQETQYF. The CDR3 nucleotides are TGTGCCAGCAGCCGCCACAGGGAACAAGAGACCCAGTACTTC.

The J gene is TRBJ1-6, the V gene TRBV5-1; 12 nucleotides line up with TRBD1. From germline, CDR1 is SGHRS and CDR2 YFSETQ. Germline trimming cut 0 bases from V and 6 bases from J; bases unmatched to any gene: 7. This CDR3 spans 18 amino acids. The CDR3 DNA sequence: TGCGCCAGCAGCTTGGGGGTAGGGACAGGGGGCTTTAATTCACCCCTCCACTTT. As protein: CASSLGVGTGGFNSPLHF.

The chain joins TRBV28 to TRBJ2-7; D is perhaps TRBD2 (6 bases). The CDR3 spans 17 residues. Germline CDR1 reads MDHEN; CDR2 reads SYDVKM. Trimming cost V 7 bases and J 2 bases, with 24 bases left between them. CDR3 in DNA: TGTGCCAGCATCGATCATTCCCCCCGGGACTCCACCTACGAGCAGTACTTC. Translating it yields CASIDHSPRDSTYEQYF.

The CDR3 loop reads CASSLADRGQETQYF. The CDR3 nucleotides are TGTGCCAGCAGCTTAGCAGACAGGGGGCAAGAGACCCAGTACTTC. V and J are TRBV7-9 and TRBJ2-5; TRBD1 matches 9 bases. Germline values: CDR1 SEHNR, CDR2 FQNEAQ (reference sequence). The J segment lost 2 bases and the V segment lost 0 bases, leaving 1 base of the junction unmatched. CDR3 length equals 15 residues.

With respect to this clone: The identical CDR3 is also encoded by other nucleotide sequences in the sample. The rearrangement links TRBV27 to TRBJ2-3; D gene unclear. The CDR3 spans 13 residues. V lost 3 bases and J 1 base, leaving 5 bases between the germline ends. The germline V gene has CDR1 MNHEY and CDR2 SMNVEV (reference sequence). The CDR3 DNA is TGTGCCAGCAGTTTGTCTGGCACAGATACGCAGTATTTT. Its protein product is CASSLSGTDTQYF.

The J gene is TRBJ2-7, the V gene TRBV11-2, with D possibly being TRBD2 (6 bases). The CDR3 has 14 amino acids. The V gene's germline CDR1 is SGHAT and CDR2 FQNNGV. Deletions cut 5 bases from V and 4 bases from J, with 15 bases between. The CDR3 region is CASSDGGSRYEQYF. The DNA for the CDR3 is TGTGCCAGCAGCGATGGGGGGAGTAGGTACGAGCAGTACTTC.

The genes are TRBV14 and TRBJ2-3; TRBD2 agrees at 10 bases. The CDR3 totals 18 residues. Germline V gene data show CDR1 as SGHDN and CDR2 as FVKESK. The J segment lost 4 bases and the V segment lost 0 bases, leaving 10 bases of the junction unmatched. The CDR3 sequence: CASSQDFALAGVSDTQYF. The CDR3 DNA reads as TGTGCCAGCAGCCAAGATTTCGCGCTAGCGGGAGTGTCAGATACGCAGTATTTT.

The CDR3 nucleotides are TGCGCCAGCAGCTTAATGACAGAGGGGGGGTATGGCTACACCTTC. Encoded protein: CASSLMTEGGYGYTF. The V call is TRBV5-1, the J call TRBJ1-2, with a possible D match to TRBD1 (6 bases). CDR3 length: 15 amino acids. Trimming stripped 2 bases from V and 5 bases from J, with 16 bases between. The V gene's germline CDR1 is SGHRS and CDR2 YFSETQ.

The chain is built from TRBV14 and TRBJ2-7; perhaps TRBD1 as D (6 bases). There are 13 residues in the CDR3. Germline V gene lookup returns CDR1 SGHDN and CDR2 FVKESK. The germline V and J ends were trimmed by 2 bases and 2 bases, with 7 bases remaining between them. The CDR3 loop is CASSQRQAYEQYF. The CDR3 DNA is TGTGCCAGCAGCCAAAGACAGGCCTACGAGCAGTACTTC.